This T cell receptor beta chain was profiled in a study of identical twins. This clonotype occurred a few times. Its antigen is not known. The germline V gene encodes CDR1 SEHNR and CDR2 FQNEAQ (reference sequence). The CDR3 covers 13 residues. The V and J ends lost 6 bases and 6 bases, in that order; junction bases with no gene match: 3. The study's findings and limits: Weaker excess twin sharing was seen among beta out-of-frame sequences. Cord blood's abundant beta clonotypes had fewer insertions, unlike memory repertoires.

TCRdb processed the 5' RACE reads anew with MiXCR; each CDR3 protein has one entry. The repertoire has hundreds of thousands of distinct CDR3 sequences, around 21% of them found once; the top ten carry about 4.5%. Each donor (without exception) was a healthy Caucasian. These data were also filed under a second study, of T cells expressing NK-cell markers. As that study records: Sequencing covered eight donors, seven HCMV-seropositive and one seronegative.

The clonotype comes from a woman under 30 in good health. The specimen sequenced was PBMCs. The chain uses TRBV7-9 and TRBJ2-1; 9 bases agree with TRBD2. CDR3 amino acids: CASRGSGSNEQFF. The CDR3 bases are TGTGCCAGCAGAGGTAGCGGGAGCAATGAGCAGTTCTTC. The variable domain in full, completed from reference TRBV7-9 and TRBJ2-1, reads DTGVSQNPRHKITKRGQNVTFRCDPISEHNRLYWYRQTLGQGPEFLTYFQNEAQLEKSRLLSDRFSAERPKGSFSTLEIQRTEQGDSAMYLCASRGSGSNEQFFGPGTRLTVL.